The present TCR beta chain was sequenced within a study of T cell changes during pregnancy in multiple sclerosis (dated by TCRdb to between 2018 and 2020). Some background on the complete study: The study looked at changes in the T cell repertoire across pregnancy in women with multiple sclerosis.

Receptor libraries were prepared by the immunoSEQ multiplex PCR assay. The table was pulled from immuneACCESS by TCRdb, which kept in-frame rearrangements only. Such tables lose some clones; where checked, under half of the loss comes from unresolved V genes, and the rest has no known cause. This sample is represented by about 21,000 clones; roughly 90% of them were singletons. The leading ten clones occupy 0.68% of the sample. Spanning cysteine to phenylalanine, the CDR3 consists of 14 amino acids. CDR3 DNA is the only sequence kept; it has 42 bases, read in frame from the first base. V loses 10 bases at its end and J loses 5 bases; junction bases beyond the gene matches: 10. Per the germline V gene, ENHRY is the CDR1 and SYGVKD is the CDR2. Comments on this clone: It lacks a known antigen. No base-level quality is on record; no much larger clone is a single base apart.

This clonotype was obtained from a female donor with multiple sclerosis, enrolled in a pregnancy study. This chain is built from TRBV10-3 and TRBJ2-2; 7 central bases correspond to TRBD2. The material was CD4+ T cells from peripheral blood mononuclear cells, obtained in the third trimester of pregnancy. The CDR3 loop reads CATQGTGGTGELFF. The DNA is TGTGCCACCCAAGGGACGGGGGGAACCGGGGAGCTGTTTTTT.